A selection of T cell receptor beta chains follows, all from one sample in a study of post-analysis software for immune sequencing data. From the PCR reads, TCRdb called clonotypes with MiXCR, one entry per CDR3 protein. This table holds 750,000 to 950,000 distinct CDR3 sequences, roughly half found once. The sequenced sample was blood. These receptors were obtained from a girl aged 10 to 17 with multiple sclerosis. The CDR3 runs from the conserved cysteine through the conserved F or W.

v_call cdr3_aa
TRBV6-4 CASSDSISGGWNEQFF
TRBV4-1 CASSLGPDNGELFF
TRBV29-1 CSVGNLSSYEQYF
TRBV5-5 CASSLWQGDYGYTF
TRBV2 CASRESSGANVPTF
TRBV5-1 CASSPGGGDGYGYTF
TRBV20-1 CSAGQSNGIDEQFF
TRBV10-3 CAISESAVGNIQYF
TRBV9 CASTGGSSTDTQYF
TRBV5-6 CASSLVAGENEQFF
TRBV21-1 CASSNYEQYF
TRBV5-1 CASSLRETNEKLFF
TRBV5-5 CASSSHGVTAKNIQYF
TRBV20-1 CSASPLDRAGEQYF
TRBV20-1 CSASLRGTQTQYF
TRBV6-6 CASSYSATLDYEQYF